Each of the 15 T cell receptor beta chains below was sequenced from the same sample in a study of blood T cell repertoires in COVID-19. TCRdb's table, derived via immunoSEQ multiplex PCR, lists solely in-frame clones and lacks some. The data hold about 220,000 clones, with approximately 83% observed a single time. The sequenced material came from peripheral blood. The receptors were gathered from a woman aged 25 to 39 who had recovered from COVID-19.

J is TRBJ2-2 and V is TRBV28; TRBD1 matches 9 bases. With V trimmed by 11 bases and J by 1 base, 20 bases remained unmatched. Germline CDR1 MDHEN, CDR2 SYDVKM. The CDR3 consists of 19 residues. This CDR3 is CAFFFPMGPGQGNTGELFF. The CDR3 bases are TGTGCCTTTTTCTTCCCAATGGGACCGGGACAGGGGAACACCGGGGAGCTGTTTTTT. Variable domain in full (rest from reference TRBV28 and TRBJ2-2): DVKVTQSSRYLVKRTGEKVFLECVQDMDHENMFWYRQDPGLGLRLIYFSYDVKMKEKGDIPEGYSVSREKKERFSLILESASTNQTSMYLCAFFFPMGPGQGNTGELFFGEGSRLTVL.

The CDR3 here is CASRSLAGVSSEQFF. The CDR3 coding sequence is TGTGCCAGCAGATCGCTAGCGGGAGTTTCCAGTGAGCAGTTCTTC. The rearrangement links TRBV27 to TRBJ2-1; 10 bases match TRBD2. Trimming took 6 bases from V and 9 from J; bases not matched to a gene: 11. The length of the CDR3 is 15 residues. Germline CDR1 MNHEY, CDR2 SMNVEV (reference sequence).

The V gene is TRBV19, the J gene TRBJ2-1, with TRBD2 matching over 8 bases. The CDR3 covers 12 residues. Germline CDR1 LNHDA, CDR2 SQIVND (reference sequence). Losses at the gene ends were 4 bases for V and 15 bases for J; bases not matched to a gene: 8. This CDR3 reads CASSTSGTRRFF. The CDR3 DNA sequence: TGTGCCAGTAGTACTTCCGGGACTAGAAGGTTCTTC.

This clone was observed once. V gene TRBV2 combines with J gene TRBJ2-7; weak D call: TRBD2 (5 bases). Germline assignment: CDR1 SNHLY and CDR2 FYNNEI. The length of the CDR3 is 12 residues. V was cut by 7 bases and J by 2 bases, with 9 bases left in between. The CDR3 sequence: CASNERAYEQYF. CDR3 DNA: TGTGCCAGCAACGAGAGGGCCTACGAGCAGTACTTC.

The chain employs TRBV4-1 and TRBJ2-7, with TRBD2 identical over 7 bases. After removal of 0 bases from V and 3 bases from J, the junction contained 5 bases not matched to a gene. The CDR3 has 15 residues. Per germline, CDR1 MGHRA and CDR2 YSYEKL. The CDR3 bases are TGCGCCAGCAGCCAAGATCGGGCGGGAGTCTACGAGCAGTACTTC. Encoded protein: CASSQDRAGVYEQYF.

The rearrangement uses TRBV25-1 and TRBJ2-1; no clear D gene. The CDR3 spans 17 residues. Trimming took off 5 bases at V and 5 bases at J, with 22 bases between the two ends. CDR1 and CDR2 (germline): MGHDK, SYGVNS. DNA for the CDR3: TGTGCCAGCAGTCCTCCCACGGGTGCGGTCGAACACAATGAGCAGTTCTTC. Translating gives CASSPPTGAVEHNEQFF.

The chain has TRBV14 and TRBJ1-1; D remains ambiguous. Per the germline V gene, CDR1 is SGHDN and CDR2 is FVKESK. The CDR3 is 15 residues long. The V and J ends lost 0 bases and 1 base respectively, with 9 bases between them. In nucleotides, the CDR3 is TGTGCCAGCAGCCAAGAGCCGGAGCCGAACACTGAAGCTTTCTTT. Its protein product is CASSQEPEPNTEAFF.

This clone was counted a few times. The chain joins TRBV6-1 to TRBJ2-3; 7 bases are a match to TRBD1. The CDR3 totals 14 residues. CDR1 and CDR2 from the germline V gene are MNHNS and SASEGT. With 1 base clipped from V and 5 bases from J, the junction kept 3 bases outside the gene matches. The DNA for the CDR3 is TGTGCCAGCAGTGAAGATCACAGGGGAGATACGCAGTATTTT. Protein sequence: CASSEDHRGDTQYF.

The V and J genes are TRBV27 and TRBJ1-5, with D unresolved. This CDR3 region has 12 residues. The germline V gene has CDR1 MNHEY and CDR2 SMNVEV (reference sequence). V was cut by 3 bases and J by 6 bases, with 6 bases left in between. The DNA for the CDR3 is TGTGCCAGCAGTTTCTCGGGTCAGCCCCAGCATTTT. It is translated as CASSFSGQPQHF.

V and J are TRBV9 and TRBJ2-3, with a tentative D call TRBD2 (5 bases). Trimming took 0 bases from V and 2 from J, leaving 19 bases between them. CDR1 and CDR2 from the germline V gene are SGDLS and YYNGEE. The CDR3 is made up of 18 amino acids. For the CDR3, the DNA is TGTGCCAGCAGCGTAGTCCCTAGCTTGGTGTCTATCACAGATACGCAGTATTTT. Translating it yields CASSVVPSLVSITDTQYF.

The rearrangement uses TRBV6-2 or TRBV6-3 and TRBJ2-5; D perhaps matches TRBD2 (6 bases). Per germline, CDR1 MNHEY and CDR2 SVGEGT. Trimming stripped 2 bases from V and 4 bases from J, with 11 bases between. The CDR3 contains 14 residues. The CDR3 DNA sequence: TGTGCCAGCAGTTACCCGGGAGCGTCAGAGACCCAGTACTTC. Protein sequence: CASSYPGASETQYF.

The chain combines TRBV6-2 or TRBV6-3 with TRBJ2-7; D perhaps matches TRBD2 (6 bases). The CDR3 loop spans 14 amino acids. The V end was cut by 7 bases, the J end by 0 bases, with 13 bases between. Germline V gene sequence: CDR1 MNHEY, CDR2 SVGEGT. CDR3 sequence (DNA): TGTGCCAGCAACCCAGCGGGTGGCTCCTACGAGCAGTACTTC. It yields the protein CASNPAGGSYEQYF.

J is TRBJ1-4 and V is TRBV30; 8 bases map to TRBD1. The germline gives CDR1 GTSNPN, CDR2 SVGIG (reference sequence). J was trimmed by 4 bases and V by 2 bases; bases with no gene match: 3. The CDR3 sequence is 14 residues long. The CDR3 here is CAWSPTGDNEKLFF. As DNA, the CDR3 is TGTGCCTGGAGTCCGACAGGGGATAATGAAAAACTGTTTTTT. The variable domain in full, with the rest retrieved from reference TRBV30 and TRBJ1-4, is SQTIHQWPATLVQPVGSPLSLECTVEGTSNPNLYWYRQAAGRGLQLLFYSVGIGQISSEVPQNLSASRPQDRQFILSSKKLLLSDSGFYLCAWSPTGDNEKLFFGSGTQLSVL.

This chain uses TRBV19 with TRBJ1-1; possible D gene TRBD1, 5 bases. CDR1 is LNHDA and CDR2 is SQIVND in the germline V gene (reference sequence). There are 14 residues in the CDR3. V lost 2 bases, J lost 4 bases, and 11 bases lay in between. The CDR3 is CASSIWTGGTEAFF. CDR3 sequence (DNA): TGTGCCAGTAGTATATGGACGGGGGGCACTGAAGCTTTCTTT.

The J gene is TRBJ1-3, the V gene TRBV6-6; D not certain. Trimming removed 7 bases from V and 1 base from J, with 5 bases in between. The germline gives CDR1 MNHNY, CDR2 SVGAGI (reference sequence). There are 12 residues in the CDR3. The CDR3 sequence is CASTSSGNTIYF. The CDR3 nucleotides are TGTGCCAGCACCAGTTCTGGAAACACCATATATTTT.